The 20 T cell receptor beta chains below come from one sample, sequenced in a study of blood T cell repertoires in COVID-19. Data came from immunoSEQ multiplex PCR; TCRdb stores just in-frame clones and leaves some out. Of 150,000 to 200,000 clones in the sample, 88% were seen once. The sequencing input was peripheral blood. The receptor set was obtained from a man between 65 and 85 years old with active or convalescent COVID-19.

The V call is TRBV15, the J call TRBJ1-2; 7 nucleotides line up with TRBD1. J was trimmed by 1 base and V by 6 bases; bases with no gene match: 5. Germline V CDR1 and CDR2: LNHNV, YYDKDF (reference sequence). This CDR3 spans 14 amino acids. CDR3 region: CATRPDRDNYGYTF. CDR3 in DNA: TGTGCCACCAGACCTGACAGGGATAACTATGGCTACACCTTC.

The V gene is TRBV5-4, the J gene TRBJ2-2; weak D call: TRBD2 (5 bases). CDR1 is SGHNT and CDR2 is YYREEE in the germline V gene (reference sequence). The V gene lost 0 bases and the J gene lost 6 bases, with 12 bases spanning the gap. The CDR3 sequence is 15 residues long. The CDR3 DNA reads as TGTGCCAGCAGCTTGGGAAGAATGGGAGCCGGGGAGCTGTTTTTT. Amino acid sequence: CASSLGRMGAGELFF.

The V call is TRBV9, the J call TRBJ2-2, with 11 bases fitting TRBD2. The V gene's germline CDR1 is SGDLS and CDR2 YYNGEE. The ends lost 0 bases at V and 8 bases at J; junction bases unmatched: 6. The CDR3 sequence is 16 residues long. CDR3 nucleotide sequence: TGTGCCAGCAGCGTAGGGGGACTAGCGGCAGCGGGGGAGCTGTTTTTT. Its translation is CASSVGGLAAAGELFF.

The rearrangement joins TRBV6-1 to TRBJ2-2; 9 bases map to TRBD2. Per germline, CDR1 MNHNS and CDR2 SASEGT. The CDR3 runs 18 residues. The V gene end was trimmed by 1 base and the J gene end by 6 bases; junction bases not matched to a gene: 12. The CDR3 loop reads CASSEVVAGVFGPGELFF. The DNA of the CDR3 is TGTGCCAGCAGTGAAGTTGTAGCGGGGGTTTTCGGTCCCGGGGAGCTGTTTTTT.

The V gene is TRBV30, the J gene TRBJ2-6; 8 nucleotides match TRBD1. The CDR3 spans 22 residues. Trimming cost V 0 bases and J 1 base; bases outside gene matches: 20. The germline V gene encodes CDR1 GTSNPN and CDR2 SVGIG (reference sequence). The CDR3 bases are TGTGCCTGGAGTGTACCCCCCGCCGCAGGGGGCCGATCACATTCTGGGGCCAACGTCCTGACTTTC. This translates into CAWSVPPAAGGRSHSGANVLTF.

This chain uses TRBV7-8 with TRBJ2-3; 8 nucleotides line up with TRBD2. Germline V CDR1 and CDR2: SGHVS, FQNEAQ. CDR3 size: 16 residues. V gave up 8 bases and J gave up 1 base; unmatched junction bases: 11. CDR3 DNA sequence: TGTGCCAGCGCGAGCGGGAGACGGGGTGGCACAGATACGCAGTATTTT. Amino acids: CASASGRRGGTDTQYF.

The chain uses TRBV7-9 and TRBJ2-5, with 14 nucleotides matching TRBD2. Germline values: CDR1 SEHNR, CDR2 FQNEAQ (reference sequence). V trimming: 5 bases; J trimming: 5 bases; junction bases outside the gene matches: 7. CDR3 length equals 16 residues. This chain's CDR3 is CASSPGLAGGRETQYF. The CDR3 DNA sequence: TGTGCCAGCAGCCCCGGACTAGCGGGGGGTCGTGAGACCCAGTACTTC.

The CDR3 loop reads CASSLTGDQPQHF. The CDR3 nucleotides read TGTGCCAGCAGTCTCACAGGGGATCAGCCCCAGCATTTT. This rearrangement joins TRBV12-3 or TRBV12-4 to TRBJ1-5, with 7 bases aligning to TRBD1. The V segment lost 5 bases and the J segment 5 bases; nucleotides outside the gene matches: 3. This CDR3 has 13 residues.

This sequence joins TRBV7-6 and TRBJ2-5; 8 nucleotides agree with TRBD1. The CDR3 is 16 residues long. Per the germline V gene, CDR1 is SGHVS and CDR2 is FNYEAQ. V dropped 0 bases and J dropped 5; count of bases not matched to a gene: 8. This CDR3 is CASSLAGDRGWETQYF. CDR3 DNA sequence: TGTGCCAGCAGCTTAGCGGGCGACAGGGGTTGGGAGACCCAGTACTTC.

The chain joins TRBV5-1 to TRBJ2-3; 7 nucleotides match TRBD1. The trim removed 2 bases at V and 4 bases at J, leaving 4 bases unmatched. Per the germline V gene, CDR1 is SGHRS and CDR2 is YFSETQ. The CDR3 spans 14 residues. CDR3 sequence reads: CASSLAQGADTQYF. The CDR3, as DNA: TGCGCCAGCAGCTTAGCCCAGGGGGCAGATACGCAGTATTTT. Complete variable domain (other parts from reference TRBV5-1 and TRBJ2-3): KAGVTQTPRYLIKTRGQQVTLSCSPISGHRSVSWYQQTPGQGLQFLFEYFSETQRNKGNFPGRFSGRQFSNSRSEMNVSTLELGDSALYLCASSLAQGADTQYFGPGTRLTVL.

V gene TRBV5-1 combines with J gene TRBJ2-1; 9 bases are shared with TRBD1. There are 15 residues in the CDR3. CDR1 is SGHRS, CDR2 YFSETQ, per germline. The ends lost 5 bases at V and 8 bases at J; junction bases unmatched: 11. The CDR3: CASRPGTGSWDEQFF. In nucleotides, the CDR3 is TGCGCCAGCAGGCCCGGGACAGGGTCCTGGGATGAGCAGTTCTTC.

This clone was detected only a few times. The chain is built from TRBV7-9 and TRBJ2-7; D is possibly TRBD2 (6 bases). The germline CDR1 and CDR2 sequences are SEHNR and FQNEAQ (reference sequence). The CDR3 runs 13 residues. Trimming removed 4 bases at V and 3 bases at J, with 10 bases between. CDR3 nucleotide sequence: TGTGCCAGCAGCTCGGGACTCATCTACGAGCAGTACTTC. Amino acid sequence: CASSSGLIYEQYF. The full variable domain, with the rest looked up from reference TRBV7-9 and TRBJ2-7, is DTGVSQNPRHKITKRGQNVTFRCDPISEHNRLYWYRQTLGQGPEFLTYFQNEAQLEKSRLLSDRFSAERPKGSFSTLEIQRTEQGDSAMYLCASSSGLIYEQYFGPGTRLTVT.

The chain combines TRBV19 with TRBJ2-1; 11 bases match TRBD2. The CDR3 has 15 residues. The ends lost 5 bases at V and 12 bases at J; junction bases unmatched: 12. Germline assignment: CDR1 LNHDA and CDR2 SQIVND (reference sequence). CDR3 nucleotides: TGTGCCAGTAGTTCGACTAGCGGGAAAACCCTGTGGCAGTTCTTC. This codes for CASSSTSGKTLWQFF.

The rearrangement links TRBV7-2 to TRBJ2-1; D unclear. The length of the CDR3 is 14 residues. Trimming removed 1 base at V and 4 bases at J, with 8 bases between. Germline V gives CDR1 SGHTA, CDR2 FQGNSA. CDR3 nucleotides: TGTGCCAGCAGCTTAGGTGTCAAATACAATGAGCAGTTCTTC. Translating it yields CASSLGVKYNEQFF.

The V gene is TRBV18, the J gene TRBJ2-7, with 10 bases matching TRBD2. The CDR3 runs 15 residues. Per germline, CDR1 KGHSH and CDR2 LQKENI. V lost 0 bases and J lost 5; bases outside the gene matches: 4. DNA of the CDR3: TGTGCCAGCTCACCACCGATGCTAGCGGGAGACGAGCAGTACTTC. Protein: CASSPPMLAGDEQYF.

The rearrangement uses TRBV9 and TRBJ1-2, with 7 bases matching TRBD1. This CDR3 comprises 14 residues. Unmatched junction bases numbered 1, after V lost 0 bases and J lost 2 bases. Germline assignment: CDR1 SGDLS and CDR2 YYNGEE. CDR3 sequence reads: CASSVEGQNYGYTF. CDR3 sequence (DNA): TGTGCCAGCAGCGTAGAGGGACAGAACTATGGCTACACCTTC. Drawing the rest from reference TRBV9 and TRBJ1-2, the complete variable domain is DSGVTQTPKHLITATGQRVTLRCSPRSGDLSVYWYQQSLDQGLQFLIQYYNGEERAKGNILERFSAQQFPDLHSELNLSSLELGDSALYFCASSVEGQNYGYTFGSGTRLTVV.

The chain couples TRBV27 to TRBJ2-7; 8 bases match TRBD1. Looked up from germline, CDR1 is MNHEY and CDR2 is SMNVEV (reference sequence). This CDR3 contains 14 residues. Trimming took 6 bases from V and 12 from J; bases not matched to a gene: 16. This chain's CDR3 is CASRALRGLEGSYF. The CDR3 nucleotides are TGTGCCAGCAGGGCCCTCAGGGGGCTGGAGGGCTCGTACTTC.

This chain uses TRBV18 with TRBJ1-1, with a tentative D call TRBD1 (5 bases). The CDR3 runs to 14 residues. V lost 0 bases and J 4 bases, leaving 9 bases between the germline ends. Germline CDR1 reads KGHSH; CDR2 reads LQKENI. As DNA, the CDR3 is TGTGCCAGCTCACCACCGGGGGGAGGCACTGAAGCTTTCTTT. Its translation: CASSPPGGGTEAFF.

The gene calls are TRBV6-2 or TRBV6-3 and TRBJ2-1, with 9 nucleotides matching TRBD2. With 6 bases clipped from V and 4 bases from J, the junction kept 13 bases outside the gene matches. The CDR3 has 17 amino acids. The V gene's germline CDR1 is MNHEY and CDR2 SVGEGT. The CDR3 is CASSHPSSGTRYNEQFF. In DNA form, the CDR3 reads TGTGCCAGCAGCCACCCGTCTAGCGGGACGAGATACAATGAGCAGTTCTTC.

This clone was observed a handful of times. CDR3 sequence (DNA): TGCGCCAGCAGCCTTTCCCTCCTCACTAGCGGGGGCTACGAGCAGTACTTC. It translates to CASSLSLLTSGGYEQYF. This chain links TRBV4-3 with TRBJ2-7, with 11 bases matching TRBD2. The length of the CDR3 is 17 residues. Germline V gene sequence: CDR1 LGHNA, CDR2 YSLEER. J lost 3 bases, V lost 4 bases, and 11 bases had no gene match.